A selection of T cell receptor beta chains follows, all from one sample in a study of cytomegalovirus exposure and HLA in healthy donors. Assay used: immunoSEQ multiplex PCR; TCRdb lists only in-frame clones, some missing. Among 90,000 to 110,000 clones listed, 70% to 80% were seen once. The specimen sequenced was PBMCs. The receptors were gathered from a man aged 25-40 years in good health and CMV-seronegative. The CDR3 runs from the conserved cysteine through the conserved F or W. The order of the fields is CDR3 protein, CDR3 DNA, clone size, D gene, V gene, J gene. D genes are given only for firm matches. Part of the rows lack a size; the others show once, few, many or a class for expanded clones.

CDR3: CASSQDHGSYEQYF
DNA: TGCGCCAGCAGCCAAGATCACGGTAGCTACGAGCAGTACTTC
size: few
D: .
V: TRBV5-1
J: TRBJ2-7

CDR3: CASSLGLAGPYEQYF
DNA: TGCGCCAGCAGCTTGGGACTAGCGGGGCCCTACGAGCAGTACTTC
size: .
D: TRBD2
V: TRBV5-1
J: TRBJ2-7

CDR3: CASSQDLGAGETQYF
DNA: TGCGCCAGCAGCCAAGATTTGGGGGCCGGAGAGACCCAGTACTTC
size: .
D: .
V: TRBV4-3
J: TRBJ2-5

CDR3: CASSMRDSRPAPFF
DNA: TGTGCCAGTAGTATGCGGGACAGTCGACCGGCGCCTTTCTTT
size: .
D: TRBD1
V: TRBV19
J: TRBJ1-1

CDR3: CASRPLTEYNEQFF
DNA: TGTGCCAGCAGACCACTGACAGAATACAATGAGCAGTTCTTC
size: .
D: .
V: TRBV9
J: TRBJ2-1

CDR3: CASSLLIRRDYNEQFF
DNA: TGTGCCAGCAGTTTATTAATTCGGCGGGACTACAATGAGCAGTTCTTC
size: .
D: .
V: TRBV28
J: TRBJ2-1

CDR3: CASSLGTSGEYEQYF
DNA: TGTGCCAGCAGCTTAGGTACTAGCGGGGAGTACGAGCAGTACTTC
size: .
D: TRBD2
V: TRBV7-9
J: TRBJ2-7

CDR3: CASSLALMNTEAFF
DNA: TGCGCCAGCAGCTTGGCGCTAATGAACACTGAAGCTTTCTTT
size: .
D: .
V: TRBV5-1
J: TRBJ1-1

CDR3: CSVEVPGTAFSYEQYF
DNA: TGCAGCGTTGAAGTCCCCGGGACAGCCTTCTCCTACGAGCAGTACTTC
size: once
D: TRBD1
V: TRBV29-1
J: TRBJ2-7

CDR3: CASSLRWEGVYNEQFF
DNA: TGTGCCAGCAGCTTAAGGTGGGAGGGCGTCTACAATGAGCAGTTCTTC
size: .
D: TRBD2
V: TRBV7-2
J: TRBJ2-1

CDR3: CASSLRASGSYNEQFF
DNA: TGCGCCAGCAGCTTGCGAGCTAGCGGGAGTTACAATGAGCAGTTCTTC
size: .
D: TRBD2
V: TRBV5-1
J: TRBJ2-1

CDR3: CASNSSPRDSYGYTF
DNA: TGTGCCAGCAACTCATCTCCCCGGGACAGCTATGGCTACACCTTC
size: .
D: TRBD1
V: TRBV6-1
J: TRBJ1-2

CDR3: CASSPDRGAQHF
DNA: TGTGCCAGCAGCCCCGACAGGGGAGCCCAGCATTTT
size: .
D: TRBD1
V: TRBV7-9
J: TRBJ1-5

CDR3: CASSLGTSGAGEQYF
DNA: TGTGCCAGCAGCTTAGGAACTAGCGGGGCAGGGGAGCAGTACTTC
size: .
D: TRBD2
V: TRBV7-9
J: TRBJ2-7

CDR3: CASSPPGGSTEAFF
DNA: TGTGCCAGCTCACCACCGGGAGGATCCACTGAAGCTTTCTTT
size: .
D: .
V: TRBV18
J: TRBJ1-1

CDR3: CASRGDTDTQYF
DNA: TGTGCCAGCAGGGGCGACACAGATACGCAGTATTTT
size: .
D: .
V: TRBV2
J: TRBJ2-3

CDR3: CASSESTGTAGPQYF
DNA: TGTGCCAGCAGTGAGTCAACCGGGACAGCCGGGCCTCAGTACTTC
size: .
D: TRBD1
V: TRBV25-1
J: TRBJ2-7

CDR3: CASSFTVNTEAFF
DNA: TGTGCCAGCAGTTTCACAGTGAACACTGAAGCTTTCTTT
size: few
D: .
V: TRBV6-5
J: TRBJ1-1

CDR3: CASSLSSSNEKLFF
DNA: TGCGCCAGCAGCTTGTCCTCGAGTAATGAAAAACTGTTTTTT
size: .
D: .
V: TRBV5-1
J: TRBJ1-4

CDR3: CASRDRDLYGYTF
DNA: TGTGCCAGCCGGGACAGGGATCTCTATGGCTACACCTTC
size: .
D: TRBD1
V: TRBV28
J: TRBJ1-2

CDR3: CASTIREAREQYF
DNA: TGTGCCAGCACCATCCGGGAGGCGAGAGAGCAGTACTTC
size: .
D: TRBD2
V: TRBV7-2
J: TRBJ2-7

CDR3: CASSSQPGRESGGYTF
DNA: TGTGCCAGCTCATCCCAGCCGGGCAGGGAATCGGGTGGCTACACCTTC
size: .
D: .
V: TRBV18
J: TRBJ1-2

CDR3: CASTLTGVRGYYEQYF
DNA: TGTGCCAGCACCCTCACCGGGGTGCGGGGTTACTACGAGCAGTACTTC
size: .
D: .
V: TRBV28
J: TRBJ2-7

CDR3: CASHSTNTGELFF
DNA: TGTGCCAGCCACAGTACGAACACCGGGGAGCTGTTTTTT
size: .
D: .
V: TRBV5-6
J: TRBJ2-2

CDR3: CASRALEEQPQHF
DNA: TGTGCCAGCAGGGCCCTAGAGGAGCAGCCCCAGCATTTT
size: few
D: .
V: TRBV6-1
J: TRBJ1-5

CDR3: CASSLPTGGYTF
DNA: TGCGCCAGCAGTCTTCCGACAGGTGGCTACACCTTC
size: .
D: .
V: TRBV23-1
J: TRBJ1-2

CDR3: CASSFLFPGQGGETQYF
DNA: TGTGCCAGCAGCTTTCTCTTTCCGGGACAGGGGGGAGAGACCCAGTACTTC
size: .
D: TRBD1
V: TRBV11-2
J: TRBJ2-5

CDR3: CSASPGPVQYF
DNA: TGCAGTGCTAGCCCTGGGCCGGTCCAGTACTTC
size: .
D: .
V: TRBV20-1
J: TRBJ2-5

CDR3: CASSPSGIHYNEQFF
DNA: TGTGCCAGCAGTCCTAGCGGGATTCATTACAATGAGCAGTTCTTC
size: .
D: TRBD2
V: TRBV28
J: TRBJ2-1

CDR3: CATQGHTNTEAFF
DNA: TGTGCCACACAGGGGCACACGAACACTGAAGCTTTCTTT
size: once
D: TRBD1
V: TRBV10-3
J: TRBJ1-1

CDR3: CASSLTGANNSPLHF
DNA: TGCGCCAGCAGCCTGACAGGCGCCAATAATTCACCCCTCCACTTT
size: .
D: .
V: TRBV5-1
J: TRBJ1-6

CDR3: CASSVLLRGMGYEQYF
DNA: TGTGCCAGCAGCGTCCTACTTAGGGGAATGGGCTACGAGCAGTACTTC
size: once
D: .
V: TRBV9
J: TRBJ2-7

CDR3: CASSPQGGNTIYF
DNA: TGTGCCAGCAGCCCCCAGGGAGGAAACACCATATATTTT
size: .
D: .
V: TRBV9
J: TRBJ1-3

CDR3: CASSRDYNYEQYF
DNA: TGTGCCAGCAGCCGGGACTACAACTACGAGCAGTACTTC
size: few
D: TRBD2
V: TRBV6-1
J: TRBJ2-7

CDR3: CSVSGTSGSRAYNEQFF
DNA: TGCAGCGTGTCCGGGACTAGCGGGAGTAGGGCCTACAATGAGCAGTTCTTC
size: .
D: TRBD2
V: TRBV29-1
J: TRBJ2-1

CDR3: CASSLALGQPQHF
DNA: TGTGCCAGCAGCTTGGCCCTTGGCCAGCCCCAGCATTTT
size: .
D: .
V: TRBV5-8
J: TRBJ1-5

CDR3: CASSLSTTQETQYF
DNA: TGTGCCAGCAGCTTATCGACAACCCAAGAGACCCAGTACTTC
size: few
D: .
V: TRBV7-9
J: TRBJ2-5

CDR3: CASSPFPGANVLTF
DNA: TGTGCCAGCAGCCCCTTTCCCGGGGCCAACGTCCTGACTTTC
size: few
D: .
V: TRBV14
J: TRBJ2-6

CDR3: CSVKTPGQGSGELFF
DNA: TGCAGCGTTAAAACTCCGGGACAGGGGAGCGGGGAGCTGTTTTTT
size: .
D: TRBD1
V: TRBV29-1
J: TRBJ2-2

CDR3: CASSPAGATNEKLFF
DNA: TGTGCCAGCAGTCCGGCGGGAGCAACTAATGAAAAACTGTTTTTT
size: .
D: .
V: TRBV28
J: TRBJ1-4

CDR3: CASSFWTGDNEQFF
DNA: TGTGCCAGCAGCTTCTGGACAGGGGACAATGAGCAGTTCTTC
size: once
D: TRBD1
V: TRBV7-9
J: TRBJ2-1

CDR3: CASSLAAQGVYGYTF
DNA: TGTGCCAGCAGCTTGGCGGCACAGGGAGTATATGGCTACACCTTC
size: .
D: .
V: TRBV5-4
J: TRBJ1-2

CDR3: CAITKSGRAEAGELFF
DNA: TGTGCCATCACAAAGTCGGGGAGGGCCGAGGCCGGGGAGCTGTTTTTT
size: .
D: TRBD2
V: TRBV10-3
J: TRBJ2-2

CDR3: CASSEQGRNEKLFF
DNA: TGTGCCAGCTCAGAGCAGGGGCGGAATGAAAAACTGTTTTTT
size: .
D: .
V: TRBV18
J: TRBJ1-4

CDR3: CASSPRTPDTEAFF
DNA: TGTGCCAGCAGTCCCCGTACGCCGGACACTGAAGCTTTCTTT
size: .
D: .
V: TRBV6-1
J: TRBJ1-1

CDR3: CASSIDLGQGFHEQYF
DNA: TGTGCCAGTAGTATAGATCTGGGACAGGGGTTTCACGAGCAGTACTTC
size: once
D: TRBD1
V: TRBV19
J: TRBJ2-7

CDR3: CASSSVVQETQYF
DNA: TGTGCCAGCAGCTCGGTGGTCCAAGAGACCCAGTACTTC
size: .
D: .
V: TRBV5-5
J: TRBJ2-5

CDR3: CASSYSGGQETQYF
DNA: TGTGCCAGCAGTTACTCAGGGGGCCAAGAGACCCAGTACTTC
size: .
D: .
V: TRBV6-6
J: TRBJ2-5

CDR3: CASSPSLSGGYTF
DNA: TGTGCCAGTAGTCCAAGCCTTTCTGGTGGCTACACCTTC
size: few
D: .
V: TRBV19
J: TRBJ1-2

CDR3: CASSLEVGDEKLFF
DNA: TGTGCCAGCAGCTTGGAGGTCGGGGATGAAAAACTGTTTTTT
size: .
D: .
V: TRBV5-4
J: TRBJ1-4

CDR3: CASSLVLGQGPANYGYTF
DNA: TGCGCCAGCAGCTTGGTCCTCGGACAGGGGCCGGCTAACTATGGCTACACCTTC
size: .
D: TRBD1
V: TRBV5-1
J: TRBJ1-2

CDR3: CASSPDGLAGGRNEQFF
DNA: TGTGCCAGCTCCCCGGACGGTCTAGCGGGAGGGCGAAATGAGCAGTTCTTC
size: few
D: TRBD2
V: TRBV18
J: TRBJ2-1

CDR3: CASSYSPGQDVSF
DNA: TGTGCCAGCAGTTATTCGCCGGGACAGGATGTGAGCTTC
size: .
D: TRBD1
V: TRBV6-5
J: TRBJ2-7

CDR3: CASSFGTGRTDTQYF
DNA: TGTGCCAGCAGTTTCGGGACAGGGCGCACAGATACGCAGTATTTT
size: .
D: TRBD1
V: TRBV27
J: TRBJ2-3

CDR3: CASSAGHQNTEAFF
DNA: TGTGCCAGCAGCGCGGGACACCAGAACACTGAAGCTTTCTTT
size: .
D: .
V: TRBV9
J: TRBJ1-1